The following is a T cell receptor beta chain sequence with its context. The V gene lost 10 bases and the J gene lost 0 bases, with 17 bases spanning the gap. CDR3 length: 15 residues. Looked up from germline, CDR1 is SGHNT and CDR2 is YYREEE (reference sequence). Researchers ran the PCR with 60 Vbeta and 13 Jbeta primers. Assay used: immunoSEQ multiplex PCR; TCRdb lists only in-frame clones, some missing. Altogether around 240,000 clones are present, around 76% being singletons, with the ten largest covering 5% to 6%. This entry is derived from a study of cytomegalovirus exposure and HLA in healthy donors.

The receptor was derived from a woman between 40 and 55 years old in good health and CMV-seropositive. V and J are TRBV5-4 and TRBJ1-3; D might be TRBD1 (5 bases). Sequencing was carried out using PBMCs. CDR3 in amino acids: CAWNWRGSSGNTIYF. The CDR3, as DNA: TGTGCCTGGAACTGGAGGGGCAGCTCTGGAAACACCATATATTTT.